Below, 12 T cell receptor beta chains from the same sample are listed, as sequenced in a study (dated by TCRdb to the mid-2010s). Receptors were amplified or captured by 5' RACE. Sequencing used an Illumina MiSeq. In-frame beta chains were kept once TCRdb had trimmed the public reads at Q25 with fastp and called clones with MiXCR. Identical CDR3 protein sequences are pooled into one entry, listed with their most common genes and DNA. A total of over 9,500 distinct CDR3 sequences appear in this sample, around a quarter of them only once. Approximately 3% of the sample is taken by the ten largest. CD4+CD25+CD127-/low cells were isolated as Tregs. The sequenced sample was Tregs sorted from a lymph node. The receptor source for this set is a female donor with breast cancer.

This clonotype is classed as medium-sized. J is TRBJ2-1 and V is TRBV6-5; 11 bases fit TRBD2. The CDR3 contains 13 residues. The germline V gene has CDR1 MNHEY and CDR2 SVGAGI. V lost 6 bases, J lost 6 bases, and 1 base stayed unmatched. CDR3: CASRGTSGNEQFF. DNA for the CDR3: TGTGCCAGCAGAGGGACTAGCGGCAATGAGCAGTTCTTC.

This clonotype was seen at least ten times. CDR3 bases: TGCGCCAGCAGCTCCGGGACAGCCCACGAGCAGTACTTC. It is translated as CASSSGTAHEQYF. This chain links TRBV5-1 with TRBJ2-7; 7 bases fit TRBD1. V shed 3 bases and J 5 bases; nucleotides not matched to a gene: 5. Germline-derived CDR1 and CDR2 are SGHRS and YFSETQ. CDR3 length equals 13 residues.

The table lists this clonotype with many counts. The J gene is TRBJ2-1, the V gene TRBV27, with a tentative D call TRBD1 (5 bases). From germline, CDR1 is MNHEY and CDR2 SMNVEV (reference sequence). This CDR3 spans 16 amino acids. Trimming stripped 2 bases from V and 4 bases from J, with 15 bases between. CDR3 region: CASSLIVPGAYNEQFF. The CDR3 region has the DNA TGTGCCAGCAGTTTAATAGTCCCTGGGGCTTACAATGAGCAGTTCTTC.

This clonotype was counted at least ten times. The CDR3 reads CSASGQGRQPQHF. CDR3 bases: TGCAGTGCTTCGGGACAGGGGCGTCAGCCCCAGCATTTT. The J gene is TRBJ1-5, the V gene TRBV20-1, with 10 bases fitting TRBD1. The V gene's germline CDR1 is DFQATT and CDR2 SNEGSKA (reference sequence). The V gene end was trimmed by 5 bases and the J gene end by 6 bases; junction bases not matched to a gene: 4. The CDR3 totals 13 residues.

This clonotype came up once. The chain uses TRBV5-1 and TRBJ1-1; 10 bases map to TRBD1. The germline gives CDR1 SGHRS, CDR2 YFSETQ. The CDR3 is 17 amino acids. After removal of 0 bases from V and 1 base from J, the junction contained 6 bases not matched to a gene. The CDR3 nucleotides read TGCGCCAGCAGCTTGGTGGGGACAGGGGCCGGGAACACTGAAGCTTTCTTT. Amino acids: CASSLVGTGAGNTEAFF.

At least ten counts were recorded for this clonotype. The V gene is TRBV29-1, the J gene TRBJ2-1, with TRBD2 matching 9 bases. The length of the CDR3 is 14 residues. Germline V lookup: CDR1 SQVTM, CDR2 ANQGSEA. With 4 bases clipped from V and 0 bases from J, the junction kept 1 base outside the gene matches. As DNA, the CDR3 is TGCAGCGTTGCTAGCGGGGTCTCCTACAATGAGCAGTTCTTC. Residues: CSVASGVSYNEQFF.

This clonotype was found once. One base away lies a much larger clone, so this may be a sequencing read error. The chain employs TRBV12-3 or TRBV12-4 and TRBJ1-5, with D unresolved. CDR3 size: 13 residues. The CDR3 reads CASSLGSNQPRHF. CDR3 coding DNA: TGTGCCAGCAGTTTAGGATCAAATCAGCCCCGGCATTTT.

A few counts support this clonotype. The V call is TRBV10-3, the J call TRBJ2-5; no reliable D call. This CDR3 has 15 amino acids. V lost 2 bases to trimming and J lost 0 bases, with 10 bases between them. Germline V lookup: CDR1 ENHRY, CDR2 SYGVKD. The CDR3 DNA follows: TGTGCCATCAGTGAGGAGAAAGGGTACCAAGAGACCCAGTACTTC. Translation: CAISEEKGYQETQYF.

This clonotype has ten or more counts. The chain carries TRBV25-1 and TRBJ2-1; 13 nucleotides line up with TRBD2. Germline V gene lookup returns CDR1 MGHDK and CDR2 SYGVNS. This CDR3 is 16 amino acids long. V shed 2 bases, J shed 8 bases, and the junction held 6 bases outside the gene matches. This chain's CDR3 is CASSEGLLAGGDEQFF. DNA for the CDR3: TGTGCCAGCAGTGAAGGGTTACTAGCGGGAGGGGATGAGCAGTTCTTC.

This clonotype appeared many times. V gene TRBV7-3 combines with J gene TRBJ2-5; D is perhaps TRBD1 (6 bases). The CDR3 loop spans 15 amino acids. With 5 bases removed from V and 5 bases from J, the gap between germline ends came to 18 bases. Germline assignment: CDR1 SGHTA and CDR2 FQGTGA. The CDR3 spells CASSAQQGFGETQYF. The CDR3 DNA reads TGTGCCAGCAGCGCACAACAGGGTTTCGGGGAGACCCAGTACTTC. The full variable domain, rest sourced from reference TRBV7-3 and TRBJ2-5, is GAGVSQTPSNKVTEKGKYVELRCDPISGHTALYWYRQSLGQGPEFLIYFQGTGAADDSGLPNDRFFAVRPEGSVSTLKIQRTERGDSAVYLCASSAQQGFGETQYFGPGTRLLVL.

There are a few counts of this clonotype. A much larger clone lies one base from this, so it may be a read error. The chain has TRBV5-1 and TRBJ2-1, with 11 bases lining up with TRBD2. Germline CDR1 reads SGHRS; CDR2 reads YFSETQ. The junction had 12 bases not matched to a gene; V was cut back by 4 bases and J by 6 bases. There are 17 residues in the CDR3. Here the CDR3 DNA reads TGCGCCAGCAGCCCCGAACTAGCGGGAGAGTTTCTCAATGAGCAGTTCTTC. Protein product: CASSPELAGEFLNEQFF.

This clonotype was recorded many times. The rearrangement uses TRBV7-9 and TRBJ1-2, with D tentatively TRBD1 (5 bases). Germline CDR1 is SEHNR and CDR2 is FQNEAQ (reference sequence). The CDR3 runs to 14 residues. Trimming removed 4 bases from V and 5 bases from J, with 14 bases in between. CDR3 sequence reads: CASSYGRGDYGYTF. Here the CDR3 DNA reads TGTGCCAGCAGCTACGGTCGAGGGGATTATGGCTACACCTTC.